Detailed here is one T cell receptor beta chain. What it binds is unknown. V lost 6 bases and J lost 0, with 15 bases in between. The germline CDR1 and CDR2 sequences are SGHTA and FQGNSA. CDR3 length: 15 residues. The sample is drawn from a study of T cells after yellow fever vaccination. Overall study results and limits: Abundant clonotypes (contaminants from the bulk population) could be present in FACS-sorted repertoires.

A process of 5'RACE template switching, which added a universal primer site and UMIs, was used to make TCR cDNA. TCRdb reprocessed the 5' RACE reads with MiXCR, giving one entry per CDR3 protein. This table holds 150,000 to 200,000 distinct CDR3 sequences, approximately 10% found once. This receptor was taken from a man between 18 and 35 years old who received the YFV17D yellow fever vaccine. The input for sequencing was CD8+ T cells sorted from PBMCs, taken 45 days after the yellow fever booster vaccination. The V gene is TRBV7-2, the J gene TRBJ2-7; tentative D call: TRBD2 (6 bases). The CDR3 protein is CASSRGLGSSYEQYF. CDR3 DNA sequence: TGTGCCAGCAGTCGGGGACTGGGCAGCTCCTACGAGCAGTACTTC. Full variable domain (outside the CDR3, taken from reference TRBV7-2 and TRBJ2-7): GAGVSQSPSNKVTEKGKDVELRCDPISGHTALYWYRQSLGQGLEFLIYFQGNSAPDKSGLPSDRFSAERTGGSVSTLTIQRTQQEDSAVYLCASSRGLGSSYEQYFGPGTRLTVT.